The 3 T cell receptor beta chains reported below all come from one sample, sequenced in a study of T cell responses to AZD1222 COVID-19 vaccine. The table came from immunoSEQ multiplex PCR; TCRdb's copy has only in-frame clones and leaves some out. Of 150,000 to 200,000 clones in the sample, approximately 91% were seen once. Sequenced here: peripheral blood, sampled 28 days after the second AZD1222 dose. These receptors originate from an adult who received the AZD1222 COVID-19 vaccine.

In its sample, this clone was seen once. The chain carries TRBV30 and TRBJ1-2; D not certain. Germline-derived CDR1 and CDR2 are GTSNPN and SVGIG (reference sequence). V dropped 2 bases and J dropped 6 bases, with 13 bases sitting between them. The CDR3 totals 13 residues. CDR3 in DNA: TGTGCCTGGAGTCGTGACCTCAGCCATGGCTACACCTTC. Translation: CAWSRDLSHGYTF.

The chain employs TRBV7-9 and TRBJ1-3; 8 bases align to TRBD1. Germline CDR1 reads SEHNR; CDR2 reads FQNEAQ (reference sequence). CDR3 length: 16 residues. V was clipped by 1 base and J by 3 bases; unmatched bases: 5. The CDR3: CASSLVPGGGGNTIYF. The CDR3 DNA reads TGTGCCAGCAGCTTAGTCCCAGGGGGCGGTGGAAACACCATATATTTT.

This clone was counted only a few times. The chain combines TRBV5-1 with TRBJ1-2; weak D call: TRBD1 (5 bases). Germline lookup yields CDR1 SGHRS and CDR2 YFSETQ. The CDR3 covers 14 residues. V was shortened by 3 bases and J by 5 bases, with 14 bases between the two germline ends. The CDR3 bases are TGCGCCAGCAGCTCCCAACCTGGACATTATGGCTACACCTTC. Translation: CASSSQPGHYGYTF.